These 8 T cell receptor beta chains were all obtained from the same sample, sequenced in a study of blood T cell repertoires in COVID-19. TCRdb's table, derived via immunoSEQ multiplex PCR, lists solely in-frame clones and lacks some. The sample yields about 160,000 clones, about 85% seen once. The specimen was peripheral blood. All receptors derive from a man aged 40-55 years with acute or convalescent COVID-19.

The chain couples TRBV11-2 to TRBJ2-3; TRBD2 matches 10 bases. CDR1 and CDR2 (germline): SGHAT, FQNNGV. Trimming removed 2 bases from V and 3 bases from J; junction bases left unmatched: 8. The CDR3 runs 17 residues. The CDR3 bases are TGTGCCAGCAGCTTACTCTGGGCTAGCGGGGGAACAGATACGCAGTATTTT. Translating gives CASSLLWASGGTDTQYF.

The genes are TRBV3-1 (or the pseudogene TRBV3-2) and TRBJ2-7, with D possibly TRBD2 on 5 matching bases. Trimming shortened V by 3 bases and J by 11 bases, and 17 bases separated the two germline ends. This CDR3 comprises 13 residues. Germline assignment: CDR1 LGHDT and CDR2 YNNKEL (reference sequence). The CDR3 coding sequence is TGTGCCAGCAGCCAGACGAGAGATGCCGGGGAGTACTTC. This codes for CASSQTRDAGEYF.

The count of this clone is one. The chain links TRBV7-9 to TRBJ1-5; D perhaps matches TRBD1 (6 bases). Germline lookup yields CDR1 SEHNR and CDR2 FQNEAQ (reference sequence). The V end lost 2 bases, the J end lost 1 base, and 9 bases lay between the germline ends. CDR3 length: 15 amino acids. The CDR3 coding sequence is TGTGCCAGCAGCTTATTGGGACAAAGCAATCAGCCCCAGCATTTT. It encodes CASSLLGQSNQPQHF.

This chain links TRBV9 with TRBJ1-2; D is possibly TRBD1 (5 bases). Trimming stripped 3 bases from V and 8 bases from J, with 20 bases between. CDR3 length equals 15 residues. Germline-derived CDR1 and CDR2 are SGDLS and YYNGEE. The CDR3 nucleotides read TGTGCCAGCAGCGCCGTCGCCCGGGGGGGAATGGGCTACACCTTC. Amino acid sequence: CASSAVARGGMGYTF.

J is TRBJ1-1 and V is TRBV5-1, with 8 bases fitting TRBD1. V gave up 0 bases and J gave up 9 bases; unmatched junction bases: 10. The CDR3 is 15 residues long. Germline assignment: CDR1 SGHRS and CDR2 YFSETQ. For the CDR3, the DNA is TGCGCCAGCAGCTTGGGGTCTGGACAGGGTGGGCAAGCTTTCTTT. It yields the protein CASSLGSGQGGQAFF.

The V and J genes are TRBV5-1 and TRBJ2-5; D possibly corresponds to TRBD1 (6 bases). This CDR3 comprises 15 residues. The germline V gene encodes CDR1 SGHRS and CDR2 YFSETQ. Between the trimmed V and J ends, which lost 4 bases and 3 bases, there was a span of 16 bases. CDR3 nucleotide sequence: TGCGCCAGCAGCAGAGGATACAGGGACGAAGAGACCCAGTACTTC. Amino acids: CASSRGYRDEETQYF.

The V call is TRBV2, the J call TRBJ1-1; weak D call: TRBD1 (6 bases). V lost 8 bases and J 5 bases, leaving 18 bases between the germline ends. CDR1 is SNHLY, CDR2 FYNNEI, per germline. The CDR3 totals 14 residues. The CDR3 DNA follows: TGTGCCAGCCTAATAGGGGGGGGTTGGACTGAAGCTTTCTTT. This sequence encodes CASLIGGGWTEAFF.

This chain connects TRBV4-3 to TRBJ2-1; 8 nucleotides match TRBD2. The CDR3 is made up of 14 amino acids. The ends lost 3 bases at V and 6 bases at J; junction bases unmatched: 4. Germline CDR1 and CDR2: LGHNA and YSLEER. CDR3 residues: CASSQVGLGNEQFF. DNA for the CDR3: TGCGCCAGCAGCCAGGTGGGACTAGGCAATGAGCAGTTCTTC.